This T cell receptor beta chain was sequenced for a study of blood T cell repertoires in COVID-19. For the study at large: The United States, Italy and Spain were the sources of the acute and convalescent COVID-19 samples. The analysed material was cDNA or gDNA that came from T cells, B-cell-depleted T cells, or PBMCs.

This CDR3 region has 15 residues. J lost 4 bases, V lost 6 bases, and 9 bases had no gene match. Germline V lookup: CDR1 WSHSY, CDR2 SAAADI. Source study methods: Cell counts per sample came from amplifying reference gene primers. Produced via immunoSEQ multiplex PCR; TCRdb's table is partial and in-frame only. That table supplies the V and J calls and clone size; D and trimming were determined from the DNA. The sample consists of over 65,000 clones, approximately 80% of them appearing once. This clonotype originated in a man older than 75 with active COVID-19. The specimen sequenced was peripheral blood. The chain joins TRBV10-2 to TRBJ1-1; TRBD1 aligns across 9 bases. The CDR3 region has the DNA TGCGCCAGCAGGGATCAGACAGGGGGGGGCACTGAAGCTTTCTTT. It translates to CASRDQTGGGTEAFF.